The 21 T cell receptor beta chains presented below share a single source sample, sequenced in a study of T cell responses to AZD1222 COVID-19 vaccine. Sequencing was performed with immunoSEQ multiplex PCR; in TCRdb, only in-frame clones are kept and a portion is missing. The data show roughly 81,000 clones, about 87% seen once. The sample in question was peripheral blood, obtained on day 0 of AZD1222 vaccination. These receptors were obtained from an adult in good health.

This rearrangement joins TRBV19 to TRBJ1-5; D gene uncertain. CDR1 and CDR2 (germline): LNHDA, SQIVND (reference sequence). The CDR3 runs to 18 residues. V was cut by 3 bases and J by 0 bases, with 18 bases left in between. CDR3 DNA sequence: TGTGCCAGTAGTATTTACCCTCGGACGGATCTTAGCAATCAGCCCCAGCATTTT. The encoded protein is CASSIYPRTDLSNQPQHF.

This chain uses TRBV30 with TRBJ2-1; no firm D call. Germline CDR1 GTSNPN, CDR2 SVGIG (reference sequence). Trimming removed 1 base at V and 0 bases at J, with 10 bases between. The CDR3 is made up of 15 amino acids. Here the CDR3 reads CAWSAGYSSYNEQFF. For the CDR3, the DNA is TGTGCCTGGAGTGCAGGATATTCCTCCTACAATGAGCAGTTCTTC.

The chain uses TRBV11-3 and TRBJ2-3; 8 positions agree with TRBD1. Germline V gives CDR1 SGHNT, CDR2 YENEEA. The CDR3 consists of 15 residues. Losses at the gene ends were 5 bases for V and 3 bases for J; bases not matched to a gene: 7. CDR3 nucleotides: TGTGCCAGCAGCCTTACAGGGGGAGAAACAGATACGCAGTATTTT. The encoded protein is CASSLTGGETDTQYF. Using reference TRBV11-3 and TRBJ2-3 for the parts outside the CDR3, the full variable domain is EAGVVQSPRYKIIEKKQPVAFWCNPISGHNTLYWYLQNLGQGPELLIRYENEEAVDDSQLPKDRFSAERLKGVDSTLKIQPAELGDSAVYLCASSLTGGETDTQYFGPGTRLTVL.

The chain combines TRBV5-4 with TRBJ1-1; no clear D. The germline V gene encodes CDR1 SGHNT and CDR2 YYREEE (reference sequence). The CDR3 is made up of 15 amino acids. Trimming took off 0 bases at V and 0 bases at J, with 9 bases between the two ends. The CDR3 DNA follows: TGTGCCAGCAGCTTGGGCGGCGGCCTGAACACTGAAGCTTTCTTT. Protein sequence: CASSLGGGLNTEAFF. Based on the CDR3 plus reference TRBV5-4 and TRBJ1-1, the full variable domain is ETGVTQSPTHLIKTRGQQVTLRCSSQSGHNTVSWYQQALGQGPQFIFQYYREEENGRGNFPPRFSGLQFPNYSSELNVNALELDDSALYLCASSLGGGLNTEAFFGQGTRLTVV.

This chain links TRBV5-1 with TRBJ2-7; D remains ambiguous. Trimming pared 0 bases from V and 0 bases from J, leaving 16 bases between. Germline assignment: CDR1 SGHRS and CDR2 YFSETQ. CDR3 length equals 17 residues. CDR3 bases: TGCGCCAGCAGCTTGGCCGATCTCGACTTGAGCTCCTACGAGCAGTACTTC. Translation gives CASSLADLDLSSYEQYF.

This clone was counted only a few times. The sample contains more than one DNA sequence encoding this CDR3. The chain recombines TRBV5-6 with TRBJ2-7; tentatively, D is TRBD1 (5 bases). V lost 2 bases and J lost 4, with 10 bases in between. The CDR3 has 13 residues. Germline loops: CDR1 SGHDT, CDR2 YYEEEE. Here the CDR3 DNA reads TGTGCCAGCAGCTTAACAGGCGTGTACGAGCAGTACTTC. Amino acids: CASSLTGVYEQYF.

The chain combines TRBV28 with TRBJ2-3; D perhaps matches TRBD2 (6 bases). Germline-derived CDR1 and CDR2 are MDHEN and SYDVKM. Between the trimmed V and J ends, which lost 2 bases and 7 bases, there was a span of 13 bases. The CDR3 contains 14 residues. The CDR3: CASSLAGLVYTQYF. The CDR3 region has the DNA TGTGCCAGCAGTTTAGCGGGATTAGTGTATACGCAGTATTTT.

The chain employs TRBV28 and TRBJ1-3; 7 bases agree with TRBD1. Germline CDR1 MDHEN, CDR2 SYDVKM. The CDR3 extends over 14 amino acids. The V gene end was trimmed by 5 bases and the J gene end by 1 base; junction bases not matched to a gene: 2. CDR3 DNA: TGTGCCAGCAGTCTGACAGGGTCTGGAAACACCATATATTTT. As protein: CASSLTGSGNTIYF. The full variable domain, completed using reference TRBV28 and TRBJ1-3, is DVKVTQSSRYLVKRTGEKVFLECVQDMDHENMFWYRQDPGLGLRLIYFSYDVKMKEKGDIPEGYSVSREKKERFSLILESASTNQTSMYLCASSLTGSGNTIYFGEGSWLTVV.

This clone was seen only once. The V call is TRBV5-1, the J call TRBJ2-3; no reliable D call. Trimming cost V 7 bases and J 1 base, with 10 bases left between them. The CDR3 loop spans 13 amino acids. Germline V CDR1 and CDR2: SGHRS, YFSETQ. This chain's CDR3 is CASHVRGTDTQYF. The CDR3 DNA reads TGCGCCAGCCACGTCCGAGGCACAGATACGCAGTATTTT.

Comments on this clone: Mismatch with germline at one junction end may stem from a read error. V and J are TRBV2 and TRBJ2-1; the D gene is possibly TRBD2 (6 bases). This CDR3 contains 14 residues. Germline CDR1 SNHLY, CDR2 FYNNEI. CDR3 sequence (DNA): TGTGCCAGCAGTTCCATTACTAGCTACTATGAGCAGTTCTTC. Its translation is CASSSITSYYEQFF.

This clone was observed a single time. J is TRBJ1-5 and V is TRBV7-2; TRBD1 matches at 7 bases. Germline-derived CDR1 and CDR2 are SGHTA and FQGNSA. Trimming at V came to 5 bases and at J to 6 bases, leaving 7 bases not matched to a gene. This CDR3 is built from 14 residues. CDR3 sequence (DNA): TGTGCCAGCAGCCCAGGGGGGGGGACTCAGCCCCAGCATTTT. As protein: CASSPGGGTQPQHF.

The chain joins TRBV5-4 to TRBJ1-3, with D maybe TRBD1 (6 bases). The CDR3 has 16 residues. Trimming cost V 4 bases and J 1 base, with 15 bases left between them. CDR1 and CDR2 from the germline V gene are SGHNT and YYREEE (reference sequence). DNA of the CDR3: TGTGCCAGCAGCAATTGGAAACAGGGATCTGGAAACACCATATATTTT. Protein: CASSNWKQGSGNTIYF.

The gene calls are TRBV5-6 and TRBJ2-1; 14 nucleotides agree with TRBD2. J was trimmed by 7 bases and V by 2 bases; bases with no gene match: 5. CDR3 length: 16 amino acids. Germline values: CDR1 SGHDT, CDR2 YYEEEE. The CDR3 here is CASSFRGLAGVNEQFF. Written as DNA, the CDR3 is TGTGCCAGCAGCTTTCGGGGACTAGCGGGAGTAAATGAGCAGTTCTTC.

CDR3 sequence reads: CASSITGTYGYTF. The CDR3 DNA is TGTGCCAGCAGTATAACAGGGACCTATGGCTACACCTTC. This rearrangement joins TRBV6-5 to TRBJ1-2, with D tentatively TRBD1 (6 bases). Trimming cost V 5 bases and J 4 bases, with 11 bases left between them. This CDR3 contains 13 residues. The germline V gene encodes CDR1 MNHEY and CDR2 SVGAGI.

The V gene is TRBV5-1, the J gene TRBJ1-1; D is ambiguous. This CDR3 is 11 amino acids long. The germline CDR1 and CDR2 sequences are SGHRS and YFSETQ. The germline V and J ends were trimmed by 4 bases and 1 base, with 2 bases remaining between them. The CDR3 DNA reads TGCGCCAGCAGCGAGAACACTGAAGCTTTCTTT. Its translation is CASSENTEAFF.

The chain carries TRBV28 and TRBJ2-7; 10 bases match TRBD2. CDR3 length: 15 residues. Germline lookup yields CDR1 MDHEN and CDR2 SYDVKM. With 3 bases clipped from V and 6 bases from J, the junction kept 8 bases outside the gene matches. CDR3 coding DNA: TGTGCCAGCAGTTTGAACGGGCTAGCGGGAGTCGAGCAGTACTTC. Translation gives CASSLNGLAGVEQYF.

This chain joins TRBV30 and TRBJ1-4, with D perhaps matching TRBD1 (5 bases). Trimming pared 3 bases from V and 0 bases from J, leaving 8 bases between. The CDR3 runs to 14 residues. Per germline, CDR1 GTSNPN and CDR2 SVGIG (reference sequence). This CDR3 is CAWRGTTTNEKLFF. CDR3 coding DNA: TGTGCCTGGAGAGGGACCACAACTAATGAAAAACTGTTTTTT.

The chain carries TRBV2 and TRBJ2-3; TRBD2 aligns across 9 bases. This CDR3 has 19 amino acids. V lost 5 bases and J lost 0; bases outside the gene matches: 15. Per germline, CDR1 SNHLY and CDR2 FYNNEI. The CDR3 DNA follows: TGTGCCAGCAGTCCCCCCCGTGGCCCGACTAGCGGCAGCACAGATACGCAGTATTTT. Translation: CASSPPRGPTSGSTDTQYF.

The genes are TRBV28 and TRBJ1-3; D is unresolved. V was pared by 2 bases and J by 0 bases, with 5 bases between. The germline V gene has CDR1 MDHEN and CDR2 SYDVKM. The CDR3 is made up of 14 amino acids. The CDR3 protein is CASSLTRSGNTIYF. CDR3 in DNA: TGTGCCAGCAGTTTAACCCGCTCTGGAAACACCATATATTTT. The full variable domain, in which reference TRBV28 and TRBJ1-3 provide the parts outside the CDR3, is DVKVTQSSRYLVKRTGEKVFLECVQDMDHENMFWYRQDPGLGLRLIYFSYDVKMKEKGDIPEGYSVSREKKERFSLILESASTNQTSMYLCASSLTRSGNTIYFGEGSWLTVV.

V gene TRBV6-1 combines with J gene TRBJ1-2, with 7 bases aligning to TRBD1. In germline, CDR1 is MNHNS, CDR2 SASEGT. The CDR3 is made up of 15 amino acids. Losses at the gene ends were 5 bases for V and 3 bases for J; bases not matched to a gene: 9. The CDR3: CASSHPGTDDYGYTF. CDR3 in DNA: TGTGCCAGCAGTCACCCCGGGACAGACGACTATGGCTACACCTTC.

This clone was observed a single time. For the CDR3, the DNA is TGCGCCAGCAGTGAGTTAACGGGAGGACTGACAGATACGCAGTATTTT. It translates to CASSELTGGLTDTQYF. The chain recombines TRBV10-1 with TRBJ2-3; TRBD2 aligns across 7 bases. The CDR3 extends over 16 amino acids. Germline assignment: CDR1 WNHNN and CDR2 SYGVQD (reference sequence). After removal of 1 base from V and 3 bases from J, the junction contained 7 bases not matched to a gene.